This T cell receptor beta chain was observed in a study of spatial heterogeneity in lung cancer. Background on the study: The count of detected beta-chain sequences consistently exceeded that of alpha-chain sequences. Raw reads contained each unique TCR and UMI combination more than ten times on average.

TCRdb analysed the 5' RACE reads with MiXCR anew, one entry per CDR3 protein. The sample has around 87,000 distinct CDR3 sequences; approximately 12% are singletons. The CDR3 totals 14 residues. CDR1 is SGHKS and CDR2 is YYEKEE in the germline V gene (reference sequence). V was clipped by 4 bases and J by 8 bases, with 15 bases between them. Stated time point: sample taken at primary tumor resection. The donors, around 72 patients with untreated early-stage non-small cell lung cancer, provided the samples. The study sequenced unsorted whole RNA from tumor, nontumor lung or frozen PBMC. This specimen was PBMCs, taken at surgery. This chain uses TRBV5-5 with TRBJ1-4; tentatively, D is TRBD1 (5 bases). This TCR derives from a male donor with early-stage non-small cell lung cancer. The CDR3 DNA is TGTGCCAGCAGCCCCCCGGACATTCCCGAAAAACTGTTTTTT. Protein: CASSPPDIPEKLFF. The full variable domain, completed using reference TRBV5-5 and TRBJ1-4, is DAGVTQSPTHLIKTRGQQVTLRCSPISGHKSVSWYQQVLGQGPQFIFQYYEKEERGRGNFPDRFSARQFPNYSSELNVNALLLGDSALYLCASSPPDIPEKLFFGSGTQLSVL.